This T cell receptor beta chain was captured by sequencing in a study of CD8 T cells in Susac syndrome. Germline V gene data show CDR1 as MGHRA and CDR2 as YSYEKL. This CDR3 spans 13 amino acids. V was clipped by 0 bases and J by 8 bases, with 8 bases between them. The authors sequenced TCR beta from blood CD8+ and CD4+ T cells. Matching for age and sex applied to the controls, who were healthy donors. TEMRA cells were FACS-enriched, with CD8+ and CD4+ T cells isolated negatively. Random hexamers were used to reverse transcribe an amount of roughly 0.5 to 1 ug RNA. Multiplex PCR with immunoSEQ amplified the TCR beta CDR3 across 54 Vbeta and 13 Jbeta. Via MiXCR, TCRdb re-called the immunoSEQ multiplex PCR reads, giving one row per CDR3 protein. The sample contains some 170,000 distinct CDR3 sequences, around 93% of which appear only once.

The receptor's source is a human donor in good health. The sample comprised CD4+ T cells from PBMCs. The chain employs TRBV4-1 and TRBJ2-1; D not resolved. The CDR3 region has the DNA TGCGCCAGCAGCCAAGAGAGTGGGGATGAGCAGTTCTTC. Translating gives CASSQESGDEQFF.